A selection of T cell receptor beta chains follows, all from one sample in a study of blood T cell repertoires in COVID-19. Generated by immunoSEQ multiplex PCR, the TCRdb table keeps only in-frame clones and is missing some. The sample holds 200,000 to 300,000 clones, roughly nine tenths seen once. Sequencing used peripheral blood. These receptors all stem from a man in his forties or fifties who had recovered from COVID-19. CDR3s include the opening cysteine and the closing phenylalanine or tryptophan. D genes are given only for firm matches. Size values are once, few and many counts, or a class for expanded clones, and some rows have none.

CDR3 protein: CASSPRATGYNEQFF; CDR3 DNA: TGTGCCAGCAGCCCCCGTGCGACAGGGTACAATGAGCAGTTCTTC; J gene: TRBJ2-1; V gene: TRBV21-1; clone size: NA; D gene: NA
CDR3 protein: CASSPGRGASYEQYF; CDR3 DNA: TGTGCCAGCTCACCGGGCCGGGGGGCCTCCTACGAGCAGTACTTC; J gene: TRBJ2-7; V gene: TRBV18; clone size: NA; D gene: NA
CDR3 protein: CASSPGGGSPLHF; CDR3 DNA: TGTGCCAGTAGTCCCGGAGGTGGTTCACCCCTCCACTTT; J gene: TRBJ1-6; V gene: TRBV19; clone size: NA; D gene: NA
CDR3 protein: CASSQDGTVQETQYF; CDR3 DNA: TGTGCCAGCAGCCAAGATGGGACAGTCCAAGAGACCCAGTACTTC; J gene: TRBJ2-5; V gene: TRBV4-2; clone size: NA; D gene: TRBD1
CDR3 protein: CASRISQDSEAFF; CDR3 DNA: TGCGCCAGCAGAATATCTCAAGATAGTGAGGCTTTCTTT; J gene: TRBJ1-1; V gene: TRBV5-1; clone size: few; D gene: NA
CDR3 protein: CAIRVRGEAFF; CDR3 DNA: TGTGCCATCAGAGTCAGGGGTGAAGCTTTCTTT; J gene: TRBJ1-1; V gene: TRBV10-3; clone size: NA; D gene: NA
CDR3 protein: CASSLDLGGGTQYF; CDR3 DNA: TGTGCCAGCAGCTTAGATTTGGGAGGGGGGACCCAGTACTTC; J gene: TRBJ2-5; V gene: TRBV11-2; clone size: NA; D gene: NA
CDR3 protein: CASSYLGNLRVIDETQYF; CDR3 DNA: TGCGCCAGCAGCTATCTGGGAAACCTGAGGGTCATAGACGAGACCCAGTACTTC; J gene: TRBJ2-5; V gene: TRBV5-1; clone size: NA; D gene: NA
CDR3 protein: CATSDLPIREGRETQYF; CDR3 DNA: TGTGCCACCAGTGATTTGCCCATTCGGGAGGGTCGGGAGACCCAGTACTTC; J gene: TRBJ2-5; V gene: TRBV24-1; clone size: NA; D gene: TRBD2
CDR3 protein: CASRAGTGKPYEQYF; CDR3 DNA: TGTGCCAGCAGAGCCGGGACAGGAAAACCCTACGAGCAGTACTTC; J gene: TRBJ2-7; V gene: TRBV2; clone size: NA; D gene: TRBD1
CDR3 protein: CASSFRTGELFF; CDR3 DNA: TGTGCCAGCAGCTTTCGCACCGGGGAGCTGTTTTTT; J gene: TRBJ2-2; V gene: TRBV7-6; clone size: NA; D gene: NA
CDR3 protein: CASSLQGSGRANEQFF; CDR3 DNA: TGTGCCAGCAGCTTACAGGGTAGCGGGAGGGCGAATGAGCAGTTCTTC; J gene: TRBJ2-1; V gene: TRBV11-1; clone size: NA; D gene: TRBD2
CDR3 protein: CASSSRDRDADTQYF; CDR3 DNA: TGCGCCAGCAGCTCCCGGGACAGGGACGCAGATACGCAGTATTTT; J gene: TRBJ2-3; V gene: TRBV5-1; clone size: NA; D gene: TRBD1
CDR3 protein: CASSLVATSSGNTIYF; CDR3 DNA: TGTGCCAGCAGCTTGGTAGCCACGAGCTCTGGAAACACCATATATTTT; J gene: TRBJ1-3; V gene: TRBV5-5; clone size: NA; D gene: NA
CDR3 protein: CASSFYRPGTRGDTQYF; CDR3 DNA: TGTGCCAGCAGTTTCTACCGTCCCGGGACTAGGGGGGATACGCAGTATTTT; J gene: TRBJ2-3; V gene: TRBV6-2/TRBV6-3; clone size: few; D gene: TRBD2
CDR3 protein: CASSRGTGIEQYF; CDR3 DNA: TGTGCCAGCAGTAGGGGGACAGGGATCGAGCAGTACTTC; J gene: TRBJ2-7; V gene: TRBV6-5; clone size: NA; D gene: TRBD1
CDR3 protein: CSSPGGAGGRYNEQFF; CDR3 DNA: TGCAGCTCCCCTGGGGGGGCGGGGGGACGTTACAATGAGCAGTTCTTC; J gene: TRBJ2-1; V gene: TRBV29-1; clone size: NA; D gene: TRBD2
CDR3 protein: CASSHPRTSGRTYQETQYF; CDR3 DNA: TGCGCCAGCAGCCATCCTAGGACTAGCGGGAGGACTTACCAAGAGACCCAGTACTTC; J gene: TRBJ2-5; V gene: TRBV5-1; clone size: NA; D gene: TRBD2
CDR3 protein: CASSEDRDNQPQHF; CDR3 DNA: TGTGCCAGCAGTGAAGACAGGGATAATCAGCCCCAGCATTTT; J gene: TRBJ1-5; V gene: TRBV6-1; clone size: NA; D gene: NA
CDR3 protein: CASSPLGQLGAEAFF; CDR3 DNA: TGTGCCAGCAGCCCCCTAGGACAGCTGGGTGCTGAAGCTTTCTTT; J gene: TRBJ1-1; V gene: TRBV3-1/TRBV3-2; clone size: NA; D gene: NA
CDR3 protein: CASSLSGTNTGELFF; CDR3 DNA: TGTGCCAGCAGCTTAAGCGGCACGAACACCGGGGAGCTGTTTTTT; J gene: TRBJ2-2; V gene: TRBV13; clone size: once; D gene: NA
CDR3 protein: CASSSNGRVNQPQHF; CDR3 DNA: TGTGCCAGCAGCTCCAACGGTCGGGTAAATCAGCCCCAGCATTTT; J gene: TRBJ1-5; V gene: TRBV11-2; clone size: NA; D gene: NA
CDR3 protein: CASSYPFSRTPLRPQHF; CDR3 DNA: TGTGCCAGCAGTTACCCATTTAGTAGGACACCGTTGAGGCCCCAGCATTTT; J gene: TRBJ1-5; V gene: TRBV6-2/TRBV6-3; clone size: NA; D gene: NA